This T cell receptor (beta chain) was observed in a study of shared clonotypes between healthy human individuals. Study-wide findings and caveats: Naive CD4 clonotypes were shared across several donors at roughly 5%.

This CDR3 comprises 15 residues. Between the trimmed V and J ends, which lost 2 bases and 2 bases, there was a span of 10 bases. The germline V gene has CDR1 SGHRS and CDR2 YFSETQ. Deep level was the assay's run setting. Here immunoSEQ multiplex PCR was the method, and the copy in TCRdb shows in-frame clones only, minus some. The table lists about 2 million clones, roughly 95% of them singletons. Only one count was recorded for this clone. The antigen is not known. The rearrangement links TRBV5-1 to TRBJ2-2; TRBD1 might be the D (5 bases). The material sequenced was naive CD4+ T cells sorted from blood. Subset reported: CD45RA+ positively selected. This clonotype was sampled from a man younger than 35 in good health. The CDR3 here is CASSFDSTNTGELFF. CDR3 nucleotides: TGCGCCAGCAGCTTCGACAGTACTAACACCGGGGAGCTGTTTTTT.